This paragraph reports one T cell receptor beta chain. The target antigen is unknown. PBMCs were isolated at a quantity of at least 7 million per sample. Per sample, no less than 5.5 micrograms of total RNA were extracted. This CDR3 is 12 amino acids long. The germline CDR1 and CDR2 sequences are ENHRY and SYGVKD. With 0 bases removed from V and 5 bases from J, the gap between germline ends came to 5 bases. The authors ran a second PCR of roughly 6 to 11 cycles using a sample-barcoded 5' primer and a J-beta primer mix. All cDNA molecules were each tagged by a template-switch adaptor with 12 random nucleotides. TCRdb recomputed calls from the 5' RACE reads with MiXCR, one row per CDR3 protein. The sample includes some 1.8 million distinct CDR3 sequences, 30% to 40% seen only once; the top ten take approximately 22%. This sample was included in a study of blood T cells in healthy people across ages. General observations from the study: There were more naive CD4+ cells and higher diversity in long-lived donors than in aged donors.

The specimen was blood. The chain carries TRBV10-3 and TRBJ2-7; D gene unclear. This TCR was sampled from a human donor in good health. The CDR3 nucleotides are TGTGCCATCAGTGAGTCAGAGGACGAGCAGTACTTC. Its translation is CAISESEDEQYF.